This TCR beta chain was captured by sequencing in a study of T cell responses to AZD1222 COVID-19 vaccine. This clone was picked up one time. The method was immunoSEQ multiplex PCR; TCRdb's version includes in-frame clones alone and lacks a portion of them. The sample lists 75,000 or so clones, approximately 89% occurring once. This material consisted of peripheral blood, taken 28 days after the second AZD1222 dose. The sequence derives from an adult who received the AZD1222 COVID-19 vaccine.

CDR3 bases: TGTGCCAGCAGCTTAAACCCTGGGGCGGGAGGGCCTCTAACGACAACGGATGAGCAGTTCTTC. Translation: CASSLNPGAGGPLTTTDEQFF. V gene TRBV7-3 combines with J gene TRBJ2-1; 9 positions match TRBD2. The CDR3 length is 21 residues. Germline values: CDR1 SGHTA, CDR2 FQGTGA. The trim removed 1 base at V and 8 bases at J, leaving 24 bases unmatched.